The 26 T cell receptor beta chains below come from one sample, sequenced in a study of shared clonotypes between healthy human individuals. Measured with immunoSEQ multiplex PCR; TCRdb has only the in-frame clones, and not every one. Counted here are more than 1,200,000 clones, 98% occurring once; the ten biggest clones make up about 0.34%. The specimen was naive CD4+ T cells sorted from blood. Subset: CD45RA+ positively selected. All receptors come from a man aged 25-40 years in good health.

V is TRBV2 and J is TRBJ2-3; D call uncertain. The V gene's germline CDR1 is SNHLY and CDR2 FYNNEI. CDR3 length: 15 amino acids. The germline V and J ends were trimmed by 2 bases and 1 base, with 10 bases remaining between them. The CDR3 is CASSEQPRGTDTQYF. The CDR3 nucleotides read TGTGCCAGCAGTGAACAGCCTCGGGGCACAGATACGCAGTATTTT.

This chain's CDR3 is CASSPRDGNYGYTF. CDR3 DNA sequence: TGTGCCAGCAGCCCCCGGGACGGCAACTATGGCTACACCTTC. The chain recombines TRBV5-4 with TRBJ1-2; D may be TRBD1 (5 bases). The CDR3 is 14 residues long. V was trimmed by 4 bases and J by 2 bases, leaving 12 bases between them. CDR1 and CDR2 (germline): SGHNT, YYREEE (reference sequence).

The gene calls are TRBV18 and TRBJ2-2; D gene uncertain. V dropped 2 bases and J dropped 0 bases, with 16 bases sitting between them. The CDR3 is 18 residues long. CDR1 is KGHSH and CDR2 is LQKENI in the germline V gene. The CDR3 protein is CASSPVIVRTPNTGELFF. The DNA for the CDR3 is TGTGCCAGCTCACCAGTAATTGTGCGGACCCCGAACACCGGGGAGCTGTTTTTT.

The J gene is TRBJ1-1, the V gene TRBV5-6; TRBD1 matches 9 bases. From germline, CDR1 is SGHDT and CDR2 YYEEEE. This CDR3 spans 14 amino acids. The ends lost 2 bases at V and 4 bases at J; junction bases unmatched: 3. CDR3 sequence reads: CASSFKDRGTEAFF. The CDR3 DNA follows: TGTGCCAGCAGCTTTAAGGACAGGGGCACTGAAGCTTTCTTT.

This rearrangement joins TRBV7-9 to TRBJ2-1, with D perhaps given as TRBD1 or TRBD2 (5 bases each). Germline V lookup: CDR1 SEHNR, CDR2 FQNEAQ (reference sequence). The CDR3 is made up of 13 amino acids. With 3 bases removed from V and 12 bases from J, the gap between germline ends came to 15 bases. The CDR3, as DNA: TGTGCCAGCAGCTTTGGGAGTTCGGACACGCAGTTCTTC. Its translation is CASSFGSSDTQFF.

The rearrangement uses TRBV7-2 and TRBJ2-6, with D maybe TRBD2 (5 bases). The germline V gene encodes CDR1 SGHTA and CDR2 FQGNSA. This CDR3 has 16 residues. V was pared by 3 bases and J by 2 bases, with 11 bases between. The DNA of the CDR3 is TGTGCCAGCAGCTTGGAAGCGGCGGCTGGGGCCAACGTCCTGACTTTC. Its translation is CASSLEAAAGANVLTF.

The chain links TRBV7-9 to TRBJ2-2; D gene ambiguous. The CDR3 runs to 16 residues. Germline V gene lookup returns CDR1 SEHNR and CDR2 FQNEAQ (reference sequence). V gave up 10 bases and J gave up 3 bases, with 21 bases separating them. The CDR3 sequence: CATDKSVAVHTGELFF. The CDR3 DNA reads TGTGCCACTGACAAATCGGTGGCAGTACACACCGGGGAGCTGTTTTTT.

V and J are TRBV28 and TRBJ1-2; possibly TRBD1 for D (5 bases). This CDR3 has 15 residues. Between the trimmed V and J ends, which lost 1 base and 8 bases, there was a span of 17 bases. CDR1 MDHEN and CDR2 SYDVKM come from the germline V gene. CDR3 nucleotide sequence: TGTGCCAGCAGTTTATCCCTTCGCAGGGTGGGCGGCTACACCTTC. Encoded protein: CASSLSLRRVGGYTF.

The rearrangement uses TRBV28 and TRBJ2-3; D is uncertain. This CDR3 is 14 amino acids long. Germline CDR1 MDHEN, CDR2 SYDVKM. Trimming removed 7 bases at V and 3 bases at J, with 14 bases between. As DNA, the CDR3 is TGTGCCAGCAAAAATAAGGGCCGGACAGATACGCAGTATTTT. Amino acids: CASKNKGRTDTQYF.

The V and J genes are TRBV27 and TRBJ1-1; D remains unclear. V was shortened by 2 bases and J by 4 bases, with 17 bases between the two germline ends. Germline V CDR1 and CDR2: MNHEY, SMNVEV (reference sequence). This CDR3 has 16 amino acids. The CDR3 nucleotides read TGTGCCAGCAGTTTAAGGCCGACACATTCCTTCACTGAAGCTTTCTTT. This translates into CASSLRPTHSFTEAFF.

This chain joins TRBV5-8 and TRBJ1-5; D ambiguous. The germline V gene encodes CDR1 SGHTS and CDR2 YDEGEE. The CDR3 is 16 amino acids. Deletions cut 0 bases from V and 1 base from J, with 11 bases between. The CDR3 nucleotides are TGTGCCAGCAGCTTGGGCACCCTAGTGAGCAATCAGCCCCAGCATTTT. Residues: CASSLGTLVSNQPQHF.

This clone was seen only once. The chain uses TRBV19 and TRBJ2-1; 9 bases line up with TRBD2. The germline gives CDR1 LNHDA, CDR2 SQIVND (reference sequence). Germline trimming cut 2 bases from V and 10 bases from J; bases unmatched to any gene: 9. The CDR3 covers 15 residues. The CDR3 coding sequence is TGTGCCAGTAGTATACACTTCGGGCTAGCGGGGGAGCAGTTCTTC. Amino acids: CASSIHFGLAGEQFF. The full variable domain, completed using reference TRBV19 and TRBJ2-1, is DGGITQSPKYLFRKEGQNVTLSCEQNLNHDAMYWYRQDPGQGLRLIYYSQIVNDFQKGDIAEGYSVSREKKESFPLTVTSAQKNPTAFYLCASSIHFGLAGEQFFGPGTRLTVL.

The gene calls are TRBV4-3 and TRBJ2-1; TRBD2 agrees at 8 bases. Germline loops: CDR1 LGHNA, CDR2 YSLEER. V trimming: 1 base; J trimming: 8 bases; junction bases outside the gene matches: 7. The CDR3 contains 15 residues. CDR3 amino acids: CASSQGSGGPYEQFF. The DNA of the CDR3 is TGCGCCAGCAGCCAAGGGTCGGGAGGGCCGTATGAGCAGTTCTTC.

The gene calls are TRBV5-1 and TRBJ1-3; the D is unclear. Germline V gene data show CDR1 as SGHRS and CDR2 as YFSETQ. Trimming stripped 5 bases from V and 1 base from J, with 13 bases between. The CDR3 has 15 residues. As DNA, the CDR3 is TGCGCCAGCAGAAGCGGAGACGTTTCTGGAAACACCATATATTTT. This gives the protein CASRSGDVSGNTIYF.

The chain is built from TRBV7-9 and TRBJ2-3, with D perhaps matching TRBD2 (5 bases). The CDR3 is made up of 16 amino acids. Trimming shortened V by 7 bases and J by 1 base, and 18 bases separated the two germline ends. CDR1 SEHNR and CDR2 FQNEAQ come from the germline V gene (reference sequence). CDR3 region: CASNQGPQRGTDTQYF. The CDR3, as DNA: TGTGCCAGCAACCAAGGCCCTCAGAGGGGCACAGATACGCAGTATTTT.

The chain has TRBV5-1 and TRBJ2-7, with D possibly matching TRBD2 (6 bases). Trimming took off 4 bases at V and 2 bases at J, with 19 bases between the two ends. CDR1 SGHRS and CDR2 YFSETQ come from the germline V gene. The CDR3 runs to 16 residues. The CDR3, as DNA: TGCGCCAGCAGCCTGATCCCGGGACGGGAGACCTACGAGCAGTACTTC. Translating gives CASSLIPGRETYEQYF.

This chain joins TRBV9 and TRBJ2-1; 15 positions match TRBD2. In germline, CDR1 is SGDLS, CDR2 YYNGEE. The CDR3 is 17 amino acids. J was trimmed by 5 bases and V by 4 bases; bases with no gene match: 7. CDR3 nucleotide sequence: TGTGCCAGCAGCTCGGGACTAGCGGGAGGTCGCCACAATGAGCAGTTCTTC. It encodes CASSSGLAGGRHNEQFF.

This clone came up once. V gene TRBV7-9 combines with J gene TRBJ1-1, with D unresolved. V lost 4 bases, J lost 1 base, and 7 bases lay in between. Germline CDR1 and CDR2: SEHNR and FQNEAQ (reference sequence). This CDR3 is 13 amino acids long. The CDR3 DNA reads TGTGCCAGCAGCTATACAGCGAACACTGAAGCTTTCTTT. Its protein is CASSYTANTEAFF.

The V call is TRBV19, the J call TRBJ2-6; D perhaps matches TRBD1 (5 bases). Germline CDR1 and CDR2: LNHDA and SQIVND (reference sequence). The CDR3 has 17 residues. Trimming cost V 8 bases and J 0 bases, with 17 bases left between them. In nucleotides, the CDR3 is TGTGCCAGTTCAGACCAGGGCTCTCTCTCTGGGGCCAACGTCCTGACTTTC. The encoded protein is CASSDQGSLSGANVLTF.

CDR3 sequence reads: CASSTFAGSSYNEQFF. For the CDR3, the DNA is TGTGCCAGCAGCACTTTCGCGGGCAGCTCCTACAATGAGCAGTTCTTC. The V and J genes are TRBV5-5 and TRBJ2-1; D is perhaps TRBD2 (5 bases). CDR1 is SGHKS and CDR2 is YYEKEE in the germline V gene (reference sequence). The CDR3 is made up of 16 amino acids. Trimming took off 4 bases at V and 0 bases at J, with 14 bases between the two ends. Full variable domain (remainder filled in from reference TRBV5-5 and TRBJ2-1): DAGVTQSPTHLIKTRGQQVTLRCSPISGHKSVSWYQQVLGQGPQFIFQYYEKEERGRGNFPDRFSARQFPNYSSELNVNALLLGDSALYLCASSTFAGSSYNEQFFGPGTRLTVL.

Notes on this clone: Within the sample, other DNA sequences also encode this same CDR3. The rearrangement links TRBV10-1 to TRBJ2-7; the match to TRBD1 covers 7 bases. The V gene's germline CDR1 is WNHNN and CDR2 SYGVQD (reference sequence). J gave up 0 bases and V 5 bases, and 1 base lay outside the gene matches. The CDR3 consists of 13 residues. CDR3 in amino acids: CASSRQGSYEQYF. CDR3 in DNA: TGCGCCAGCAGTCGACAGGGCTCCTACGAGCAGTACTTC.

The chain links TRBV11-2 to TRBJ2-2; the match to TRBD2 covers 8 bases. V gave up 2 bases and J gave up 6 bases; unmatched junction bases: 5. CDR1 and CDR2 (germline): SGHAT, FQNNGV. The CDR3 is 15 residues long. In DNA form, the CDR3 reads TGTGCCAGCAGCTTAAAGCGGGAGTTCCCCGGGGAGCTGTTTTTT. The encoded protein is CASSLKREFPGELFF.

With regard to this clone: The identical CDR3 is also encoded by other nucleotide sequences in the sample. This sequence joins TRBV11-2 and TRBJ2-2; 7 nucleotides line up with TRBD2. CDR1 and CDR2 (germline): SGHAT, FQNNGV. The trim removed 4 bases at V and 6 bases at J, leaving 5 bases unmatched. CDR3 length: 14 amino acids. DNA for the CDR3: TGTGCCAGCAGCTCACTTGCGGGGGCCGGGGAGCTGTTTTTT. It specifies CASSSLAGAGELFF.

The V and J genes are TRBV11-3 and TRBJ2-7; D is tentatively TRBD1 or TRBD2 (6 bases each). The CDR3 runs 16 residues. Trimming removed 7 bases at V and 1 base at J, with 20 bases between. CDR1 is SGHNT and CDR2 is YENEEA in the germline V gene. DNA for the CDR3: TGTGCCAGCACCCTTGGCTTAGGGGGGATTTCCTACGAGCAGTACTTC. Encoded protein: CASTLGLGGISYEQYF.

The rearrangement joins TRBV5-1 to TRBJ2-1; 7 bases line up with TRBD1. This CDR3 has 13 amino acids. V dropped 4 bases and J dropped 5; count of bases not matched to a gene: 3. Germline V gene lookup returns CDR1 SGHRS and CDR2 YFSETQ. The CDR3: CASSQGQNNEQFF. Here the CDR3 DNA reads TGCGCCAGCAGCCAGGGACAGAACAATGAGCAGTTCTTC. Combining the CDR3 with reference TRBV5-1 and TRBJ2-1 gives the whole variable domain KAGVTQTPRYLIKTRGQQVTLSCSPISGHRSVSWYQQTPGQGLQFLFEYFSETQRNKGNFPGRFSGRQFSNSRSEMNVSTLELGDSALYLCASSQGQNNEQFFGPGTRLTVL.

This chain joins TRBV29-1 and TRBJ2-7, with D perhaps TRBD1 or TRBD2 (6 bases each). Germline V gene sequence: CDR1 SQVTM, CDR2 ANQGSEA. The CDR3 has 15 amino acids. V shed 6 bases and J shed 6 bases, with 24 bases lying between them. The CDR3 spells CSVASHREEVCEQYF. CDR3 nucleotide sequence: TGCAGCGTCGCCTCACACAGGGAGGAGGTGTGCGAGCAGTACTTC.